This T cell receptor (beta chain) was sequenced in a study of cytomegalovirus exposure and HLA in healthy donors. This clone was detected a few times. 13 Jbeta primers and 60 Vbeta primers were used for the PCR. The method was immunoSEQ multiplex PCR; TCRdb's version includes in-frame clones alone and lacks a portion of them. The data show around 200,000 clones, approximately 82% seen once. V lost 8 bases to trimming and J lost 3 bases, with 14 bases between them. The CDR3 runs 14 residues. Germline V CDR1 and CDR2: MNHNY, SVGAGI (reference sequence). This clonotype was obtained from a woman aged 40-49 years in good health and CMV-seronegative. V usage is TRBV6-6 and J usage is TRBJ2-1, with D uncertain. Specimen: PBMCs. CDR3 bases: TGTGCCAGCCACTACTCGACGGTCTACAATGAGCAGTTCTTC. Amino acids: CASHYSTVYNEQFF.